What follows describes a single T cell receptor (beta chain). These data come from a study of cytomegalovirus exposure and HLA in healthy donors. The CDR3 contains 17 residues. Germline CDR1 is MDHEN and CDR2 is SYDVKM. The junction had 13 bases not matched to a gene; V was cut back by 9 bases and J by 0 bases. The study ran its PCR with 60 Vbeta and 13 Jbeta primers. Using immunoSEQ multiplex PCR, the repertoire was profiled, and TCRdb retains in-frame clones only, with some absent. This sample has 85,000 to 100,000 clones, with about four fifths found just once. The source material was PBMCs. This receptor was identified in a woman in her 40s in good health and CMV-seronegative. The chain uses TRBV28 and TRBJ1-5, with TRBD1 identical over 8 bases. CDR3 amino acids: CASTNTAQGVSNQPQHF. CDR3 sequence (DNA): TGTGCCAGTACTAATACGGCACAGGGGGTTAGCAATCAGCCCCAGCATTTT.